The present entry profiles one TCR beta chain with its context. In the original analysis: Counts of nucleated cells, estimated from reference gene primer amplification, were obtained. Here immunoSEQ multiplex PCR was the method, and the copy in TCRdb shows in-frame clones only, minus some. That table supplies the V and J calls and clone size; D and trimming were determined from the DNA. Of some 70,000 clones in the sample, approximately 79% were seen once. This specimen comes from a study of blood T cell repertoires in COVID-19. In the study overall: The study drew acute and convalescent COVID-19 samples from the United States, Italy and Spain. From T cells, B-cell-depleted T cells, or PBMCs came the material, which was cDNA or gDNA.

Per germline, CDR1 SGHVS and CDR2 FNYEAQ. Between the trimmed V and J ends, which lost 2 bases and 5 bases, there was a span of 9 bases. The CDR3 is 13 amino acids. The sequencing sample was made of peripheral blood. The sequence came from a woman aged 45-59 years with acute or convalescent COVID-19. V gene TRBV7-6 combines with J gene TRBJ1-1; D may be TRBD1 (5 bases). The CDR3 here is CASSLSGGTEAFF. CDR3 in DNA: TGTGCCAGCAGCTTAAGCGGGGGGACTGAAGCTTTCTTT.